This section outlines one T cell receptor beta chain sequence together with its context. Its antigen is unknown. A read error is likely here: a far larger clone is one base away. Data came from immunoSEQ multiplex PCR; TCRdb stores just in-frame clones and leaves some out. The top ten clones hold about 0.94% of a sample with around 1,100,000 clones, about 72% of them seen once. The data derive from a study of shared clonotypes between healthy human individuals. Study details: Researchers drew samples from two women and a few men aged 18 to 49. General study findings and limits: Sharing across a few donors was seen in 4% to 5% of naive CD4 clonotypes.

The germline V gene encodes CDR1 MNHNS and CDR2 SASEGT. The CDR3 runs 14 residues. Investigators divided CD4+ cells into CD45RA+ naive and CD45RA-negative memory subsets. The rearrangement links TRBV6-1 to TRBJ2-6; D might be TRBD1 (5 bases). Specimen: memory CD4+ T cells from PBMCs. Subset meaning: CD45RA-negative fraction. This clonotype was sampled from a young man in good health. Some clones in this sample may be carry-over from other donors' samples. The CDR3 loop reads CASSQLPGANALTF. Written as DNA, the CDR3 is TGTGCCAGCAGTCAGTTACCTGGGGCCAACGCCCTGACTTTC.